The clone carrying this TCR beta chain occurred many times. Its antigen is still unknown. Template switching added a universal primer binding site, and final cDNA carried unique molecular identifiers. TCRdb recomputed calls from the 5' RACE reads with MiXCR, one row per CDR3 protein. The repertoire includes a few hundred thousand distinct CDR3 sequences, approximately 8.3% of them detected once, and over 2.5% sits in the top ten. This entry comes from a study of identical twins. Study-level points and caveats: Researchers reported excess low generation probability among twin-shared out-of-frame alpha sequences. For cord blood, abundant beta clonotypes had fewer insertions, unlike memory repertoires, which showed none.

The sample was also reused in another study, on yellow fever vaccine responses in identical twins.

Sequenced: CD8+ T cells sorted from blood. This clonotype was sampled from a woman younger than 35 in good health.

The CDR3 is CSAEWTSGPDTQYF. CDR3 DNA sequence: TGCAGTGCTGAATGGACTAGCGGCCCAGATACGCAGTATTTT. V gene TRBV20-1 combines with J gene TRBJ2-3, with 10 bases matching TRBD2. This CDR3 spans 14 amino acids. V was clipped by 5 bases and J by 4 bases; unmatched bases: 6. Germline-derived CDR1 and CDR2 are DFQATT and SNEGSKA (reference sequence).